This passage covers 18 T cell receptor beta chains from one sample sequenced in a study of stem cell transplantation in POMP-related autoinflammatory disease. Generated by immunoSEQ multiplex PCR, the TCRdb table keeps only in-frame clones and is missing some. The sample lists roughly 1,300 clones; around 81% were seen once. The sample here was Tregs from PBMCs, taken before stem cell transplantation. The source is a human donor with POMP-related autoinflammation and immune dysregulation (PRAID).

The V gene is TRBV27, the J gene TRBJ1-1; D not certain. Germline values: CDR1 MNHEY, CDR2 SMNVEV (reference sequence). Trimming shortened V by 1 base and J by 1 base, and 7 bases separated the two germline ends. This CDR3 contains 14 residues. CDR3 region: CASSLWAANTEAFF. The CDR3 nucleotides read TGTGCCAGCAGTTTATGGGCAGCGAACACTGAAGCTTTCTTT.

The chain uses TRBV29-1 and TRBJ2-7; 7 bases are a match to TRBD1. The germline V gene encodes CDR1 SQVTM and CDR2 ANQGSEA. The J segment lost 4 bases and the V segment lost 3 bases, leaving 6 bases of the junction unmatched. This CDR3 is 13 amino acids long. CDR3 residues: CSVETGHLYEQYF. The CDR3 nucleotides are TGCAGCGTTGAGACAGGGCATCTGTACGAGCAGTACTTC.

The chain uses TRBV28 and TRBJ2-3; D call uncertain. Germline assignment: CDR1 MDHEN and CDR2 SYDVKM. The CDR3 contains 16 residues. V lost 3 bases and J 4 bases, leaving 17 bases between the germline ends. CDR3 amino acids: CASSFVPGAGSDTQYF. CDR3 sequence (DNA): TGTGCCAGCAGTTTCGTCCCCGGCGCAGGATCAGATACGCAGTATTTT.

This clone was picked up one time. CDR3: CASSPPTGQGARDIQYF. The CDR3 DNA reads as TGTGCCAGCTCACCACCAACGGGACAGGGGGCGCGAGACATTCAGTACTTC. The chain is built from TRBV18 and TRBJ2-4; TRBD1 aligns across 12 bases. CDR1 and CDR2 (germline): KGHSH, LQKENI. The J segment lost 8 bases and the V segment lost 0 bases, leaving 8 bases of the junction unmatched. The CDR3 length is 17 residues.

This clone was seen a few times. The chain joins TRBV7-9 to TRBJ1-1; no clear D gene. With 2 bases removed from V and 4 bases from J, the gap between germline ends came to 5 bases. The CDR3 loop spans 12 amino acids. The V gene's germline CDR1 is SEHNR and CDR2 FQNEAQ (reference sequence). The CDR3 protein is CASSLPSTEAFF. The CDR3 DNA sequence: TGTGCCAGCAGCTTACCGAGCACTGAAGCTTTCTTT.

This clone appeared a single time. The chain links TRBV4-1 to TRBJ2-1, with 9 bases lining up with TRBD2. CDR3 length: 13 residues. Germline CDR1 is MGHRA and CDR2 is YSYEKL. The J segment lost 12 bases and the V segment lost 1 base, leaving 4 bases of the junction unmatched. CDR3 DNA sequence: TGCGCCAGCAGCCAAGTAGCGGGAGAGGCGCAGTTCTTC. Its protein is CASSQVAGEAQFF.

The chain couples TRBV7-9 to TRBJ1-4; D may be TRBD1 (6 bases). Trimming removed 10 bases from V and 8 bases from J, with 23 bases in between. The germline V gene encodes CDR1 SEHNR and CDR2 FQNEAQ (reference sequence). The CDR3 runs 15 residues. This CDR3 reads CATRDIIYEGEKLFF. The CDR3 nucleotides are TGTGCCACCCGGGACATAATTTATGAAGGGGAAAAACTGTTTTTT.

The rearrangement links TRBV27 to TRBJ2-3; possibly TRBD1 for D (5 bases). V was shortened by 6 bases and J by 5 bases, with 9 bases between the two germline ends. Germline loops: CDR1 MNHEY, CDR2 SMNVEV (reference sequence). This CDR3 region has 12 residues. The CDR3: CASRGHLDTQYF. In nucleotides, the CDR3 is TGTGCCAGCAGAGGACACCTAGATACGCAGTATTTT.

This clone was counted only a few times. The chain is built from TRBV5-4 and TRBJ1-1, with D unclear. The CDR3 is 12 residues long. Germline CDR1 reads SGHNT; CDR2 reads YYREEE (reference sequence). V lost 2 bases, J lost 8 bases, and 10 bases lay in between. CDR3 sequence reads: CASSFPRTEAFF. In DNA, the CDR3 is TGTGCCAGCAGCTTCCCCCGGACCGAAGCTTTCTTT. Full variable domain (rest looked up from reference TRBV5-4 and TRBJ1-1): ETGVTQSPTHLIKTRGQQVTLRCSSQSGHNTVSWYQQALGQGPQFIFQYYREEENGRGNFPPRFSGLQFPNYSSELNVNALELDDSALYLCASSFPRTEAFFGQGTRLTVV.

The DNA of the CDR3 is TGTGCCAGCAGGCCTACCCCGGACAGGGCCGGTAATGAGCAGTTCTTC. This gives the protein CASRPTPDRAGNEQFF. The chain carries TRBV5-4 and TRBJ2-1, with TRBD1 identical over 8 bases. The junction had 14 bases not matched to a gene; V was cut back by 5 bases and J by 7 bases. The CDR3 contains 16 residues. The V gene's germline CDR1 is SGHNT and CDR2 YYREEE (reference sequence). Using reference TRBV5-4 and TRBJ2-1 for the parts outside the CDR3, the full variable domain is ETGVTQSPTHLIKTRGQQVTLRCSSQSGHNTVSWYQQALGQGPQFIFQYYREEENGRGNFPPRFSGLQFPNYSSELNVNALELDDSALYLCASRPTPDRAGNEQFFGPGTRLTVL.

This clone was seen just once. Here the CDR3 DNA reads TGTGCCAGCAGTTACTCCCGGACGCCGAACACTGAAGCTTTCTTT. Protein sequence: CASSYSRTPNTEAFF. The chain is built from TRBV6-5 and TRBJ1-1; unclear D gene. Germline CDR1 reads MNHEY; CDR2 reads SVGAGI. The length of the CDR3 is 15 residues. The ends were cut back, 0 bases at V and 1 base at J, with 9 bases in the middle.

The chain combines TRBV10-3 with TRBJ2-2; possible D gene TRBD2, 6 bases. CDR1 is ENHRY, CDR2 SYGVKD, per germline. Trimming shortened V by 2 bases and J by 2 bases, and 15 bases separated the two germline ends. This CDR3 region has 17 residues. CDR3 sequence: CAISEGLGGFNTGELFF. As DNA, the CDR3 is TGTGCCATCAGTGAGGGGTTGGGAGGATTCAACACCGGGGAGCTGTTTTTT.

This CDR3 is CASSESTKETQYF. The CDR3 bases are TGTGCCAGCAGTGAATCGACGAAAGAGACCCAGTACTTC. V and J are TRBV25-1 and TRBJ2-5; D is uncertain. The CDR3 extends over 13 amino acids. The V end was cut by 1 base, the J end by 3 bases, with 6 bases between. Germline CDR1 reads MGHDK; CDR2 reads SYGVNS.

V usage is TRBV7-8 and J usage is TRBJ1-2; D is perhaps TRBD1 (5 bases). Germline V gene data show CDR1 as SGHVS and CDR2 as FQNEAQ. V lost 7 bases and J lost 4, with 16 bases in between. This CDR3 has 14 amino acids. The CDR3 DNA reads as TGTGCCAGCAACTTGATGACAGCCCCCTATGGCTACACCTTC. Protein sequence: CASNLMTAPYGYTF. Based on the CDR3 plus reference TRBV7-8 and TRBJ1-2, the full variable domain is GAGVSQSPRYKVAKRGQDVALRCDPISGHVSLFWYQQALGQGPEFLTYFQNEAQLDKSGLPSDRFFAERPEGSVSTLKIQRTQQEDSAVYLCASNLMTAPYGYTFGSGTRLTVV.

V and J are TRBV6-1 and TRBJ2-7, with D perhaps matching TRBD2 (7 bases). Per germline, CDR1 MNHNS and CDR2 SASEGT. The CDR3 has 14 residues. Trimming pared 5 bases from V and 0 bases from J, leaving 11 bases between. The CDR3 is CASSLGGPSYEQYF. CDR3 nucleotides: TGTGCCAGCAGTCTCGGGGGGCCCTCCTACGAGCAGTACTTC.

This clone appeared a single time. The chain carries TRBV10-3 and TRBJ2-2; 8 nucleotides align to TRBD2. The germline V gene has CDR1 ENHRY and CDR2 SYGVKD. V was pared by 11 bases and J by 9 bases, with 11 bases of the junction left unmatched. The CDR3 is 13 residues long. This CDR3 is CAVLRGGDRELFF. The CDR3 region has the DNA TGTGCCGTCCTCCGGGGGGGGGACCGGGAGCTGTTTTTT.

The chain uses TRBV29-1 and TRBJ2-2, with D perhaps matching TRBD1 (5 bases). V shed 5 bases and J shed 6 bases, with 13 bases lying between them. Germline V gene data show CDR1 as SQVTM and CDR2 as ANQGSEA. CDR3 length equals 13 residues. CDR3 sequence: CSVSQQAPGELFF. For the CDR3, the DNA is TGCAGCGTTTCGCAACAGGCCCCCGGGGAGCTGTTTTTT.

By share, this clone counts as hyperexpanded (1% or more). V usage is TRBV5-1 and J usage is TRBJ2-3; D may be TRBD1 (5 bases). Germline CDR1 SGHRS, CDR2 YFSETQ. This CDR3 region has 15 residues. Trimming shortened V by 1 base and J by 0 bases, and 9 bases separated the two germline ends. The CDR3 DNA reads TGCGCCAGCAGCTTGAGACAGCCTAGCACAGATACGCAGTATTTT. The encoded protein is CASSLRQPSTDTQYF.